This is a list of T cell receptor beta chains from one sample in a study of shared clonotypes between healthy human individuals. Only in-frame clones appear in the TCRdb table, and some are missing; sequencing was by immunoSEQ multiplex PCR. The sample carries fewer than 2.5 million clones, 80% to 95% recorded once. Material: naive CD4+ T cells from PBMCs. The source is a man aged 18 to 29 in good health. Some clones in this sample may be carry-over from other donors' samples. Each CDR3 is given with its conserved first and last residue. A D gene is named only where the DNA matches it firmly. Clone size is stated in some rows and not others, as once, few, many or a class when expanded.

J | V | D | size | CDR3 | DNA
TRBJ2-3 | TRBV11-2 | . | . | CASSAPRAGDADTQYF | TGTGCCAGCAGCGCTCCCAGGGCTGGGGACGCAGATACGCAGTATTTT
TRBJ2-3 | TRBV9 | TRBD2 | . | CASRAGLAESTDTQYF | TGTGCCAGCAGAGCGGGGCTAGCGGAAAGCACAGATACGCAGTATTTT
TRBJ1-5 | TRBV6-5 | TRBD1 | . | CASSRDSGNQPQHF | TGTGCCAGCAGTAGGGACAGCGGCAATCAGCCCCAGCATTTT
TRBJ2-1 | TRBV5-1 | TRBD1 | . | CASSPGQINNEQFF | TGCGCCAGCAGCCCGGGACAGATTAACAATGAGCAGTTCTTC
TRBJ2-1 | TRBV5-1 | TRBD2 | once | CASSQPGSRTSGNEQFF | TGCGCCAGCAGCCAACCGGGTAGTCGGACTAGCGGTAATGAGCAGTTCTTC
TRBJ1-2 | TRBV2 | TRBD1 | . | CASSEDREGIGYTF | TGTGCCAGCAGTGAGGACAGGGAAGGCATCGGCTACACCTTC
TRBJ1-1 | TRBV5-1 | . | . | CASSLVGGNTEAFF | TGCGCCAGCAGCTTAGTGGGGGGAAACACTGAAGCTTTCTTT
TRBJ2-4 | TRBV5-1 | . | . | CASSFQGSGSDIQYF | TGCGCCAGCAGCTTTCAGGGGTCCGGATCGGACATTCAGTACTTC
TRBJ2-7 | TRBV7-6 | TRBD2 | . | CASSLTSGSYYEQYF | TGTGCCAGCAGCTTGACTAGCGGGAGCTACTACGAGCAGTACTTC
TRBJ2-1 | TRBV6-1 | TRBD1 | . | CASQQGTLSYNEQFF | TGTGCCAGCCAACAGGGGACCCTCTCCTACAATGAGCAGTTCTTC
TRBJ2-3 | TRBV14 | . | . | CASSPARDTQYF | TGTGCCAGCAGCCCAGCCCGGGATACGCAGTATTTT
TRBJ2-5 | TRBV10-2 | . | . | CASSDPGTQTQETQYF | TGCGCCAGCAGTGACCCCGGGACGCAAACGCAAGAGACCCAGTACTTC
TRBJ1-1 | TRBV6-1 | . | . | CASSEARVWGPSPNTEAFF | TGTGCCAGCAGTGAAGCGCGAGTCTGGGGCCCATCCCCGAACACTGAAGCTTTCTTT
TRBJ2-5 | TRBV6-6 | TRBD1 | . | CASRLGQENRETQYF | TGTGCCAGCAGACTGGGACAGGAAAATCGAGAGACCCAGTACTTC
TRBJ2-2 | TRBV5-1 | . | . | CASSYDGGPTGELFF | TGCGCCAGCAGCTACGACGGGGGTCCGACCGGGGAGCTGTTTTTT
TRBJ2-5 | TRBV7-3 | TRBD2 | . | CASSRTSSQETQYF | TGTGCCAGCAGCCGGACTAGCAGCCAAGAGACCCAGTACTTC
TRBJ2-7 | TRBV19 | . | . | CASSIREGLYEQYF | TGTGCCAGTAGTATCCGAGAGGGGCTCTACGAGCAGTACTTC
TRBJ2-1 | TRBV19 | TRBD2 | once | CASSGAFPGLAGVNEQFF | TGTGCCAGTAGTGGGGCTTTCCCGGGACTAGCGGGAGTCAATGAGCAGTTCTTC
TRBJ2-5 | TRBV9 | TRBD2 | . | CANSVGDSGWAETQYF | TGTGCCAACAGCGTAGGAGATAGCGGGTGGGCAGAGACCCAGTACTTC
TRBJ2-1 | TRBV7-2 | TRBD2 | . | CASSLAPLTSGVYNEQFF | TGTGCCAGCAGCCTGGCCCCGCTGACTAGCGGGGTTTACAATGAGCAGTTCTTC